The source of this T cell receptor beta chain is a study of blood T cell repertoires in COVID-19. Study-wide context: Whether acute or convalescent, the COVID-19 samples came from the United States, Italy and Spain. PBMCs, B-cell-depleted T cells, or T cells were the source of the cDNA or gDNA that made up the material.

As processed by the authors: Reference gene primer amplification in the assay estimated nucleated cell counts. Some clones are missing from TCRdb's copy, which holds only in-frame ones; the method was immunoSEQ multiplex PCR. The DNA gave D and trimming, while V, J and clone size come from that table. Here the sample spans roughly 140,000 clones, 81% being singletons. The specimen was peripheral blood. This receptor was identified in a human donor with acute or convalescent COVID-19. The donor label of this sample is uncertain.

In nucleotides, the CDR3 is TGTGCCAGCACGGGACAGGGGGCTTCTGGGGCCAACGTCCTGACTTTC. Translating it yields CASTGQGASGANVLTF. The chain employs TRBV27 and TRBJ2-6, with TRBD1 identical over 12 bases. The V gene end was trimmed by 7 bases and the J gene end by 1 base; junction bases not matched to a gene: 2. Germline V gives CDR1 MNHEY, CDR2 SMNVEV (reference sequence). The CDR3 loop spans 16 amino acids.